These 8 T cell receptor beta chains share one sample of origin, sequenced in a study of T cell responses to AZD1222 COVID-19 vaccine (dated by TCRdb to 2020 to 2022). Receptor amplification or capture employed the immunoSEQ multiplex PCR assay. TCRdb mirrors the immuneACCESS table, restricted to in-frame sequences. Some clones are absent from its copies; in checked studies, under half trace to an unresolved V gene, and the reason for the others is unknown. The sample table lists about 87,000 clones, 90% of them with a count of one. The top ten constitute 8.4% of the sample. Taken with the paper, the label for time point translates to: baseline before first vaccination. Specimen: peripheral blood, collected on day 0 of AZD1222 vaccination. These receptors were taken from an adult in good health.

This chain uses TRBV6-4 with TRBJ2-3; TRBD2 agrees at 7 bases. V shed 5 bases, J shed 2 bases, and the junction held 13 bases outside the gene matches. This CDR3 spans 17 amino acids. Germline loops: CDR1 MRHNA, CDR2 SNTAGT. The CDR3 DNA follows: TGTGCCAGCAGTATGACGTTGAGCGGGGTGCCCACAGATACGCAGTATTTT. Translation: CASSMTLSGVPTDTQYF.

V and J are TRBV5-1 and TRBJ2-7; D is unclear. The germline V gene has CDR1 SGHRS and CDR2 YFSETQ. The CDR3 is made up of 14 amino acids. The germline V and J ends were trimmed by 6 bases and 5 bases, with 18 bases remaining between them. The CDR3 nucleotides read TGCGCCAGCACCGCGACCTTAGTAGGGCACGAGCAGTACTTC. This codes for CASTATLVGHEQYF.

V gene TRBV9 combines with J gene TRBJ1-3; 9 bases align to TRBD1. Germline V gives CDR1 SGDLS, CDR2 YYNGEE. The CDR3 spans 16 residues. The V gene end was trimmed by 5 bases and the J gene end by 0 bases; junction bases not matched to a gene: 6. CDR3 in DNA: TGTGCCAGCAGTACAACGACAGGGGGCTCTGGAAACACCATATATTTT. As protein: CASSTTTGGSGNTIYF.

The CDR3 nucleotides are TGTGCCAGCAGTTATTCGGGGTACGGTCAGCCCCAGCATTTT. Translated, it gives CASSYSGYGQPQHF. The chain uses TRBV6-2 or TRBV6-3 and TRBJ1-5; D is unclear. The V end was cut by 3 bases, the J end by 6 bases, with 12 bases between. CDR3 length: 14 amino acids. CDR1 and CDR2 from the germline V gene are MNHEY and SVGEGT.

The V gene is TRBV9, the J gene TRBJ1-4, with D possibly being TRBD1 (6 bases). Germline CDR1 SGDLS, CDR2 YYNGEE. Deletions cut 2 bases from V and 8 bases from J, with 16 bases between. The CDR3 loop spans 15 amino acids. The chain's CDR3 is CASSVYGGLAEKLFF. Written as DNA, the CDR3 is TGTGCCAGCAGCGTCTACGGGGGCCTGGCCGAAAAACTGTTTTTT.

This chain's CDR3 is CASSRTSGGALKETQYF. Written as DNA, the CDR3 is TGTGCCAGCAGTAGGACTAGCGGGGGGGCTTTAAAAGAGACCCAGTACTTC. V is TRBV21-1 and J is TRBJ2-5; the D segment call TRBD2 is taken from the table without a DNA check. TRBV21-1 is listed as a pseudogene. CDR3 length: 17 amino acids.

The chain is built from TRBV24-1 and TRBJ1-1; D call uncertain. This CDR3 spans 12 amino acids. Deletions cut 5 bases from V and 2 bases from J, with 5 bases between. Germline-derived CDR1 and CDR2 are KGHDR and SFDVKD. CDR3 loop: CATSGRNTEAFF. For the CDR3, the DNA is TGTGCCACCAGTGGCAGAAACACTGAAGCTTTCTTT.

The rearrangement joins TRBV7-9 to TRBJ2-7, with a tentative D call TRBD1 (6 bases). The germline V and J ends were trimmed by 4 bases and 1 base, with 11 bases remaining between them. The CDR3 loop spans 14 amino acids. CDR1 SEHNR and CDR2 FQNEAQ come from the germline V gene (reference sequence). DNA of the CDR3: TGTGCCAGCAGCTCCTCAGGGGCATCCTACGAGCAGTACTTC. Translated: CASSSSGASYEQYF.